A selection of T cell receptor beta chains follows, all from one sample in a study of cytomegalovirus exposure and HLA in healthy donors. Profiling relied on immunoSEQ multiplex PCR, and the TCRdb table lists in-frame clones only, not all of them. The sample has roughly 120,000 clones; around a tenth are singletons. Source material: PBMCs. Receptors originate from a man under 40 in good health and CMV-seronegative. Each CDR3 is given with its conserved first and last residue. Fields, in order: D gene, V gene, clone size, J gene, CDR3 DNA, CDR3 protein. A D gene is named only where the DNA matches it firmly. Size is stated for part of the rows, as once, few or many counts, or as a class when the clone is expanded.

>TRBD1|TRBV7-2|few|TRBJ1-2
TGTGCCAGCAGCCCTCCTGGGACAGCAAGATTCTATGGCTACACCTTC
CASSPPGTARFYGYTF
>TRBD1|TRBV6-4|NA|TRBJ2-7
TGTGCCAGCAGTGACCTACGAGGGACAGACCCCTACGAGCAGTACTTC
CASSDLRGTDPYEQYF
>NA|TRBV7-2|few|TRBJ1-1
TGTGCCAGCAGCTTCTGGCAAAACACTGAAGCTTTCTTT
CASSFWQNTEAFF
>NA|TRBV20-1|NA|TRBJ2-7
TGCAGTGCCACCACTGGGCGCGAGCAGTACTTC
CSATTGREQYF
>TRBD1|TRBV5-6|NA|TRBJ2-3
TGTGCCAGCAGCTTGGACATCGGGACAGGGATGCCAGATACGCAGTATTTT
CASSLDIGTGMPDTQYF
>TRBD2|TRBV30|few|TRBJ2-5
TGTGCCTGGACCGAGGGACTAGCGGTCCAAGAGACCCAGTACTTC
CAWTEGLAVQETQYF
>NA|TRBV5-1|NA|TRBJ2-2
TGCGCCAGCAGCTTGGGCGGCCCCGGGGAGCTGTTTTTT
CASSLGGPGELFF
>NA|TRBV11-3|NA|TRBJ1-1
TGTGCCAGCAGCCCGCCGAGACAGTCCATGAACACTGAAGCTTTCTTT
CASSPPRQSMNTEAFF
>NA|TRBV7-9|few|TRBJ2-7
TGTGCCGCTTCCGGGGCCTACGAGCAGTACTTC
CAASGAYEQYF
>NA|TRBV19|few|TRBJ1-1
TGTGCCGCCAAAGGGGGATCCACTGAAGCTTTCTTT
CAAKGGSTEAFF
>NA|TRBV4-1|NA|TRBJ2-7
TGCGCCAGCAGCCAACTAGGCGGTGCCTACGAGCAGTACTTC
CASSQLGGAYEQYF
>NA|TRBV28|few|TRBJ1-5
TGTGCCAGCAGTTTCGGATGGTCGATTTCTAGGGGTCCTGGCAATCAGCCCCAGCATTTT
CASSFGWSISRGPGNQPQHF
>NA|TRBV6-5|NA|TRBJ1-1
TGTGCCACTCATAACGGAGTCTTGAACACTGAAGCTTTCTTT
CATHNGVLNTEAFF
>NA|TRBV10-2|NA|TRBJ1-1
TGCGCCAGCAGTGACAGGGTATGGAACACTGAAGCTTTCTTT
CASSDRVWNTEAFF
>NA|TRBV5-1|few|TRBJ1-6
TGCGCCAGCAGCTTGGCGGGGGAGGGTAATTCACCCCTCCACTTT
CASSLAGEGNSPLHF
>NA|TRBV6-5|few|TRBJ1-4
TGTGCCAGCAGTTACTCGCGGGTTCTTGGTAATGAAAAACTGTTTTTT
CASSYSRVLGNEKLFF
>NA|TRBV28|NA|TRBJ2-4
TGTGCCAGCAGTTTACGACAGCCTCTAGCCAAAAACATTCAGTACTTC
CASSLRQPLAKNIQYF
>TRBD1|TRBV6-1|few|TRBJ1-5
TGTGCCAGCAGTGGGCCAGGGGGTCGCAATCAGCCCCAGCATTTT
CASSGPGGRNQPQHF
>NA|TRBV6-5|few|TRBJ1-1
TGTGCCAGCAGTTCCGAGCTTACAGCCTTGAACACTGAAGCTTTCTTT
CASSSELTALNTEAFF
>TRBD2|TRBV7-2|few|TRBJ2-1
TGTGCCAGCAGCTTATCTCCTAGCGGGAGTTCTTACAATGAGCAGTTCTTC
CASSLSPSGSSYNEQFF
>TRBD1|TRBV11-2|NA|TRBJ2-7
TGTGCCAGCAGCTTAGCCGGGACAGGGGTCTACGAGCAGTACTTC
CASSLAGTGVYEQYF
>TRBD2|TRBV7-3|NA|TRBJ2-1
TGTGCCAGCAGCCAAGCGGGACTAGCGGGATTCAATGAGCAGTTCTTC
CASSQAGLAGFNEQFF
>NA|TRBV5-1|NA|TRBJ1-2
TGCGCCAGCAGCGCGTCAAGGGAGTACTATGGCTACACCTTC
CASSASREYYGYTF
>TRBD1|TRBV7-2|NA|TRBJ1-1
TGTGCCAGCAGCTTAGCGACCGGCAGGGGGCATGGCACTGAAGCTTTCTTT
CASSLATGRGHGTEAFF
>TRBD2|TRBV12-5|few|TRBJ2-7
TGTGCTAGTGGTCTTGGACTAGTGGGCTACGAGCAGTACTTC
CASGLGLVGYEQYF
>TRBD1|TRBV27|NA|TRBJ1-1
TGTGCCAGCAGTTCCCGGGACAGGGGTCGCGGGAACACTGAAGCTTTCTTT
CASSSRDRGRGNTEAFF
>NA|TRBV4-1|NA|TRBJ1-3
TGCGCCAGCAGCCAAGGAGGCCAGGGCTCTGGAAACCCCATATATTTT
CASSQGGQGSGNPIYF
>NA|TRBV5-1|NA|TRBJ2-1
TGCGCCAGCAGCTTGGCCGGTCCGTCCCAGGGTTGGGATGAGCAGTTCTTC
CASSLAGPSQGWDEQFF
>NA|TRBV5-1|NA|TRBJ2-2
TGCGCCAGCAGCTTGGATGTAGTAAACACCGGGGAGCTGTTTTTT
CASSLDVVNTGELFF
>NA|TRBV19|NA|TRBJ2-7
TGTGCCAGTATGGGGGGCTACGAGCAGTACTTC
CASMGGYEQYF
>NA|TRBV28|NA|TRBJ1-1
TGTGCCAGCAGTTCCACTTGGACAGCGAACACTGAAGCTTTCTTT
CASSSTWTANTEAFF
>TRBD1|TRBV5-4|NA|TRBJ1-1
TGTGCCAGCAGCTCGGACAGGGGGCTTTATGGCACTGAAGCTTTCTTT
CASSSDRGLYGTEAFF
>NA|TRBV4-3|NA|TRBJ2-2
TGCGCTAGCAGCCAAGATGGCCGAGGTACCGGGGAGCTGTTTTTT
CASSQDGRGTGELFF
>TRBD2|TRBV4-1|few|TRBJ2-3
TGCGCCAGCAGCCAAGGGTATAGCGGGGGCACTAGCACAGATACGCAGTATTTT
CASSQGYSGGTSTDTQYF
>TRBD2|TRBV27|NA|TRBJ2-1
TGTGCCAGCAGTTCCTCGGGACTAGCGGGAGTCGAGCAGTTCTTC
CASSSSGLAGVEQFF
>TRBD1|TRBV2|few|TRBJ2-2
TGTGCCAACTCCGGGACAGGGGGGACCGGGGAGCTGTTTTTT
CANSGTGGTGELFF